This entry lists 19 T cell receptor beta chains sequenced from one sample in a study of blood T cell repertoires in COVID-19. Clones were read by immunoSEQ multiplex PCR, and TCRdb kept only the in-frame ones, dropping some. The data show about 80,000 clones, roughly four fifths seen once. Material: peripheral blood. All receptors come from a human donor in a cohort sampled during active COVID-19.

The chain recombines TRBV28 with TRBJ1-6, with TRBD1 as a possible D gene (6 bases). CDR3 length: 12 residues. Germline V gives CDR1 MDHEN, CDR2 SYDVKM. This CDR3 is CATGYYNSPLHF. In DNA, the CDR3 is TGTGCTACAGGGTACTATAATTCACCCCTCCACTTT.

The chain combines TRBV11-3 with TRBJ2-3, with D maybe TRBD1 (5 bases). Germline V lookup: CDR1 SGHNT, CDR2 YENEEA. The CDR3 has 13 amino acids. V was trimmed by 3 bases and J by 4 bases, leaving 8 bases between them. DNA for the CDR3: TGTGCCAGCAGCTTTAGGGGATCAGATACGCAGTATTTT. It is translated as CASSFRGSDTQYF. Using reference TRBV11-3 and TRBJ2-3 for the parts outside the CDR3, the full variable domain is EAGVVQSPRYKIIEKKQPVAFWCNPISGHNTLYWYLQNLGQGPELLIRYENEEAVDDSQLPKDRFSAERLKGVDSTLKIQPAELGDSAVYLCASSFRGSDTQYFGPGTRLTVL.

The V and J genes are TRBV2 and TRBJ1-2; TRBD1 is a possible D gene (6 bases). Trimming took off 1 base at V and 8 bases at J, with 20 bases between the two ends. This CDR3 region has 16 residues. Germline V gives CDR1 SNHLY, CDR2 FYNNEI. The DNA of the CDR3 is TGTGCCAGCAGTGAAGTGGGGGCCCTATTGGGCTTCGGCTACACCTTC. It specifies CASSEVGALLGFGYTF.

This CDR3 reads CASSFRGRPTTNEKLFF. DNA for the CDR3: TGTGCCAGCAGTTTCAGGGGGCGCCCCACAACTAATGAAAAACTGTTTTTT. The chain links TRBV27 to TRBJ1-4; TRBD1 matches 8 bases. V lost 3 bases and J lost 0; bases outside the gene matches: 6. Germline V CDR1 and CDR2: MNHEY, SMNVEV (reference sequence). The CDR3 has 17 residues. Using reference TRBV27 and TRBJ1-4 for the parts outside the CDR3, the full variable domain is EAQVTQNPRYLITVTGKKLTVTCSQNMNHEYMSWYRQDPGLGLRQIYYSMNVEVTDKGDVPEGYKVSRKEKRNFPLILESPSPNQTSLYFCASSFRGRPTTNEKLFFGSGTQLSVL.

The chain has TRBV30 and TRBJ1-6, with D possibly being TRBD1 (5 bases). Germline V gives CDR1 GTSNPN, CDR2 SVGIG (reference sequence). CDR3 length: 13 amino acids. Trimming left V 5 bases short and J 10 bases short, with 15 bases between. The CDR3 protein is CAWSYSGGSPLHF. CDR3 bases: TGTGCCTGGTCTTACAGCGGGGGATCACCCCTCCACTTT.

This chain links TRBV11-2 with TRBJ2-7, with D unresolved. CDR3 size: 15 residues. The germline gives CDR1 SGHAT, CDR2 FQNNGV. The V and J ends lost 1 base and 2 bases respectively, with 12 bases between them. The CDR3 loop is CASSLAPLAAYEQYF. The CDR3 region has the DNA TGTGCCAGCAGCTTAGCCCCCTTGGCGGCCTACGAGCAGTACTTC.

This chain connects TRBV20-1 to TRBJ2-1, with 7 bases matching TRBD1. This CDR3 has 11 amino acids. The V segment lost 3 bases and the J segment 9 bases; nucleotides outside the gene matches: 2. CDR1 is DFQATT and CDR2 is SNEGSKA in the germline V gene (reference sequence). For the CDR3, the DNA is TGCAGTGCTAGGACAGGGAGTGAGCAGTTCTTC. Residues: CSARTGSEQFF.

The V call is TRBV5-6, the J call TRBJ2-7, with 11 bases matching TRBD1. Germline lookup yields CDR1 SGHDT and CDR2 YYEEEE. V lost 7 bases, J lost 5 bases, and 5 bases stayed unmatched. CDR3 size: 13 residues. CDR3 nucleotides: TGTGCCAGCTGCGGGACAGGGGGTAACGAGCAGTACTTC. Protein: CASCGTGGNEQYF.

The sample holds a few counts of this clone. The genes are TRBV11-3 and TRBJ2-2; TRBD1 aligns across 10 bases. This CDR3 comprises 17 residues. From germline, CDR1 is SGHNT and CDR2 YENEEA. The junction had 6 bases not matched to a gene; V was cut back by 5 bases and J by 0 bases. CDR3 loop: CASSPATGGPNTGELFF. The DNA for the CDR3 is TGTGCCAGCAGCCCCGCGACAGGGGGCCCGAACACCGGGGAGCTGTTTTTT.

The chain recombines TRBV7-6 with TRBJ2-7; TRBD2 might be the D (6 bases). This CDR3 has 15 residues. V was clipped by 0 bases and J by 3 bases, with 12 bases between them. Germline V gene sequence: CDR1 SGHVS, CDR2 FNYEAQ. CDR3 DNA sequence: TGTGCCAGCAGCTTAGCGCGGGGACGGAACTACGAGCAGTACTTC. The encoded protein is CASSLARGRNYEQYF.

The CDR3 DNA follows: TGTGCCAGCAGCCCATGGGCGATGAACACTGAAGCTTTCTTT. Translating it yields CASSPWAMNTEAFF. The chain carries TRBV3-1 (or the pseudogene TRBV3-2) and TRBJ1-1, with D hard to call. This CDR3 comprises 14 residues. V was clipped by 4 bases and J by 0 bases, with 9 bases between them. Germline CDR1 is LGHDT and CDR2 is YNNKEL (reference sequence).

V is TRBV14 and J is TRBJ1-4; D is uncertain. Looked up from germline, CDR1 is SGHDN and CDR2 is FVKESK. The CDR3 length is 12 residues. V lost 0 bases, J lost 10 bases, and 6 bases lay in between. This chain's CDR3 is CASSQDKRKLFF. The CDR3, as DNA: TGTGCCAGCAGCCAAGATAAGAGAAAACTGTTTTTT.

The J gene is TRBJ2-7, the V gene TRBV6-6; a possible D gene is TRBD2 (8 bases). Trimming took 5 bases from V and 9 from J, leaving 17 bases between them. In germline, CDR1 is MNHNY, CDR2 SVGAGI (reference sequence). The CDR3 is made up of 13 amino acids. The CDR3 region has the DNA TGTGCCAGCAGTGCAGGGGGACTAGAAGTGCAGTACTTC. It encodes CASSAGGLEVQYF.

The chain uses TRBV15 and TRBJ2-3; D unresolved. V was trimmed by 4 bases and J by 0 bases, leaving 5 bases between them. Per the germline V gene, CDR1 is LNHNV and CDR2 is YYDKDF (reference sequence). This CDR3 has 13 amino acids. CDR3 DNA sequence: TGTGCCACCAGCATGGCTAGCACAGATACGCAGTATTTT. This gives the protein CATSMASTDTQYF.

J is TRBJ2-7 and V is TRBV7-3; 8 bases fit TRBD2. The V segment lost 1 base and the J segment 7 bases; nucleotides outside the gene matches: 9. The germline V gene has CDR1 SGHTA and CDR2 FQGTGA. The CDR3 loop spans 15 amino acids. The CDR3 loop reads CASSLNLAGREEQYF. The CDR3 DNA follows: TGTGCCAGCAGCTTAAACTTAGCGGGGAGGGAAGAGCAGTACTTC. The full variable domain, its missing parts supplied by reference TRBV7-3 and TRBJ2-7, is GAGVSQTPSNKVTEKGKYVELRCDPISGHTALYWYRQSLGQGPEFLIYFQGTGAADDSGLPNDRFFAVRPEGSVSTLKIQRTERGDSAVYLCASSLNLAGREEQYFGPGTRLTVT.

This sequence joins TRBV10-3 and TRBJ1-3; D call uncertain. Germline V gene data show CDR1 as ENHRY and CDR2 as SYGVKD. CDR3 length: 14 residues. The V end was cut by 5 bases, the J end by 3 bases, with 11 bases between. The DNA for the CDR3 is TGTGCCATCAGTTCAACCGGGGTTGGAAACACCATATATTTT. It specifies CAISSTGVGNTIYF.

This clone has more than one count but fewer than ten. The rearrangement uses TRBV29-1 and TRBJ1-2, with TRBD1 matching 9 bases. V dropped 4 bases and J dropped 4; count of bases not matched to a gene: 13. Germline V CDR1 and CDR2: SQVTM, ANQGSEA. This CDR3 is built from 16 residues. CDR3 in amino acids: CSVAYWTGEFFYGYTF. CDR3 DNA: TGCAGCGTTGCTTACTGGACAGGGGAGTTCTTCTATGGCTACACCTTC.

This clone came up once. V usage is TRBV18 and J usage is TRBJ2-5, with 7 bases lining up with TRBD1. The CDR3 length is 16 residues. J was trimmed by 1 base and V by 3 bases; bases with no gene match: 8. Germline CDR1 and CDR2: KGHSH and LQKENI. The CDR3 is CASSPDRTGVQETQYF. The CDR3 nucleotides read TGTGCCAGCTCACCGGACAGGACAGGTGTCCAAGAGACCCAGTACTTC.

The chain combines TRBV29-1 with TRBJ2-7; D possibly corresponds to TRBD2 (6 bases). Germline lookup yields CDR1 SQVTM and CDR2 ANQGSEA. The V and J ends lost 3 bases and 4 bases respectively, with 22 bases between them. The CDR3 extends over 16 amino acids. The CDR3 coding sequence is TGCAGCGTTGAGGGGGAGCCAGGGACTCCATCGTACGAGCAGTACTTC. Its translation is CSVEGEPGTPSYEQYF.